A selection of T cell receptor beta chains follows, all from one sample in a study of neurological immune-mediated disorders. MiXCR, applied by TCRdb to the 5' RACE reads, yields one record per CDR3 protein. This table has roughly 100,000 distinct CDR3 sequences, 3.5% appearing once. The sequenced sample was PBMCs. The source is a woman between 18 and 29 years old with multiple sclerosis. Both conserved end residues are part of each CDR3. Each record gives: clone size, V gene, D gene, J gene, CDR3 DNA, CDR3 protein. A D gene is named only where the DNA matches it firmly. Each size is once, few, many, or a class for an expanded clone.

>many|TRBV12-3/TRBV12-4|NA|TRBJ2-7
TGTGCCAGCAGTCCGTTTCGTGACGAGCAGTACTTC
CASSPFRDEQYF
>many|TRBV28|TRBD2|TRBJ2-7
TGTGCCAGCAGTTTAGGGGCTAGCGGCACCTACGAGCAGTACTTC
CASSLGASGTYEQYF
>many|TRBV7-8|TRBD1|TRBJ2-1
TGTGCCAGCAGCTTAGAGCTGGACAGGGGAGAAGAGCAGTTCTTC
CASSLELDRGEEQFF
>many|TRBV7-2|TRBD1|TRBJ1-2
TGTGCCAGCAGCCGACGGGACAGGGAGAACTATGGCTACACCTTC
CASSRRDRENYGYTF
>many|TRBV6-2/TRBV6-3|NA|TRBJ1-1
TGTGCCAGCAGTTCCCCTTCTATGAACACTGAAGCTTTCTTT
CASSSPSMNTEAFF
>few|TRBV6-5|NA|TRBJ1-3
TGTGCCAGCAGTTACTCGAGCAAACGCTCTGGAAACACCATATATTTT
CASSYSSKRSGNTIYF
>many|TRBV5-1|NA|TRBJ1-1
TGCGCCAGCACCCCCGGCGGTTTGAACACTGAAGCTTTCTTT
CASTPGGLNTEAFF
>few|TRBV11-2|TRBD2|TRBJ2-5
TGTGCCAGCAGCATAAGGACTAGCGGCCAAGAGACCCAGTACTTC
CASSIRTSGQETQYF
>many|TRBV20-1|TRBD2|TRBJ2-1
TGCAGTGCTAGAGGAAGAGGAACGGGAGGCCCCTACAATGAGCAGTTCTTC
CSARGRGTGGPYNEQFF
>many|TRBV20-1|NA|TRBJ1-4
TGCAGTGCGGACAAGACAGATACTAATGAAAAACTGTTTTTT
CSADKTDTNEKLFF
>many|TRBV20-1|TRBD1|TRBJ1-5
TGCAGTGTGGGACAGGGAAGCAATCAGCCCCAGCATTTT
CSVGQGSNQPQHF
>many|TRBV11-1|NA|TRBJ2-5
TGTGCCAGCAGCCGAAGATTCCAAGAGACCCAGTACTTC
CASSRRFQETQYF
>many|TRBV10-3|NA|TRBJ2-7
TGTGCCATCAGTCCCCGAGTGGGGACGAGCTCCTACGAGCAGTACTTC
CAISPRVGTSSYEQYF
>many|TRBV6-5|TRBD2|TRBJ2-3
TGTGCCAGCAGTTACAAGCTAGCGGGGGGCCCAGATACGCAGTATTTT
CASSYKLAGGPDTQYF
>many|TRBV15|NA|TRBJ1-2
TGTGCCACCAGCGTCGAAAGGGGGTATGGCTACACCTTC
CATSVERGYGYTF
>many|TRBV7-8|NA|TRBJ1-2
TGTGCCAGCAGCTTAGGGGGGGCAGGGTCAGGCTATGGCTACACCTTC
CASSLGGAGSGYGYTF
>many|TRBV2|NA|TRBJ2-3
TGTGCCAGTAACAGCATGGGGCACTTCACAGATACGCAGTATTTT
CASNSMGHFTDTQYF
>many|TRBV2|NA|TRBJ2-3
TGTGCCAGCAGTGAACGAGCGGACCCCCCAGATACGCAGTATTTT
CASSERADPPDTQYF
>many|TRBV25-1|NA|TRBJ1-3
TGTGCCAGCAGCCCAAAGGGGCCTGGAAACACCATATATTTT
CASSPKGPGNTIYF
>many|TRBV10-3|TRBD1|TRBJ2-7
TGTGCCATCAGTGGGGACAGGGAGGGCGAGCAGTACTTC
CAISGDREGEQYF